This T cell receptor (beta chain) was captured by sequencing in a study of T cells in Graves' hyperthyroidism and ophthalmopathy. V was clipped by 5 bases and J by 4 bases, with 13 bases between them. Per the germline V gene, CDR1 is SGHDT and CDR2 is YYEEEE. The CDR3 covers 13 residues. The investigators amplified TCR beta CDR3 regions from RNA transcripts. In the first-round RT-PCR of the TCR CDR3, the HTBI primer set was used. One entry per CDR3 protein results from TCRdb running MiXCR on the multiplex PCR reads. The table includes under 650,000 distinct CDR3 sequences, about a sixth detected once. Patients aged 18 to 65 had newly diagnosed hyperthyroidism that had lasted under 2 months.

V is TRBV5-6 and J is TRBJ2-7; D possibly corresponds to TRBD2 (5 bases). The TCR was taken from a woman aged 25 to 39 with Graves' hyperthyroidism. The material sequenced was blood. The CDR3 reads CASRTGRDYEQYF. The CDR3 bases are TGTGCCAGCAGGACTGGACGGGATTACGAGCAGTACTTC. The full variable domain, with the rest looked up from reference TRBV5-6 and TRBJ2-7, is DAGVTQSPTHLIKTRGQQVTLRCSPKSGHDTVSWYQQALGQGPQFIFQYYEEEERQRGNFPDRFSGHQFPNYSSELNVNALLLGDSALYLCASRTGRDYEQYFGPGTRLTVT.